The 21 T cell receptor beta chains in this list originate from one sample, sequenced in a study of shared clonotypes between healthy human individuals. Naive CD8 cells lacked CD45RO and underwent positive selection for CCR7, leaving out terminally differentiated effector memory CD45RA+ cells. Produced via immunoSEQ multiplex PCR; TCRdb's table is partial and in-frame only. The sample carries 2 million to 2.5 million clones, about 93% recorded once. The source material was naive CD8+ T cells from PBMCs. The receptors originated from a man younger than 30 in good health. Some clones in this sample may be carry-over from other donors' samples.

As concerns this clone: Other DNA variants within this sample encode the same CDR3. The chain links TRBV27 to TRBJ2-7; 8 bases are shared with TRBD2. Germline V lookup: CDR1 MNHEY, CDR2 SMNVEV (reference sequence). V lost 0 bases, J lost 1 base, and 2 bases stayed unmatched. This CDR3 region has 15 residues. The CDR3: CASSLSAGASYEQYF. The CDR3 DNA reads TGTGCCAGCAGTTTATCAGCGGGGGCTTCCTACGAGCAGTACTTC.

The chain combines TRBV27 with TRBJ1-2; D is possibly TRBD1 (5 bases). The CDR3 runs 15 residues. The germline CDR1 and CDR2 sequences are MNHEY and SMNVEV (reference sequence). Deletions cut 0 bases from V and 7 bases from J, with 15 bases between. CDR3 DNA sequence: TGTGCCAGCAGTTTATCGGGGGAGGGGTACGGTGGCTACACCTTC. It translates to CASSLSGEGYGGYTF.

CDR3 DNA: TGTGCAGCCACTAGCCTAAGCTCCTACGAGCAGTACTTC. Encoded protein: CAATSLSSYEQYF. V and J are TRBV6-1 and TRBJ2-7; possible D gene TRBD2, 6 bases. Germline CDR1 and CDR2: MNHNS and SASEGT. The CDR3 consists of 13 residues.

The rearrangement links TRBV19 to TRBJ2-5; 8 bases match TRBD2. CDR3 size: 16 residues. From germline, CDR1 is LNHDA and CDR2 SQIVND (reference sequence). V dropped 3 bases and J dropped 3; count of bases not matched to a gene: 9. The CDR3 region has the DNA TGTGCCAGTAGTATTTTTTTTGTGACTAGCGAAGAGACCCAGTACTTC. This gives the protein CASSIFFVTSEETQYF.

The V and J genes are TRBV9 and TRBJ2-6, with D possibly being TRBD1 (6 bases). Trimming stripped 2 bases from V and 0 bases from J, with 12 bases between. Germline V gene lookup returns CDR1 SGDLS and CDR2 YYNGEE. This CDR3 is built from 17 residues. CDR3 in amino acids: CASSVGTLTSGANVLTF. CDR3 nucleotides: TGTGCCAGCAGCGTCGGGACACTCACCTCTGGGGCCAACGTCCTGACTTTC.

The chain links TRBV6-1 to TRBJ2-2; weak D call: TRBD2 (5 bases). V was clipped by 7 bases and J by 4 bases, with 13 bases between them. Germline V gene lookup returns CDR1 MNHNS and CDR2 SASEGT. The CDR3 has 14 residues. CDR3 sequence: CASIPRLPTGELFF. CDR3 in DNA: TGTGCCAGCATTCCCAGACTACCCACCGGGGAGCTGTTTTTT.

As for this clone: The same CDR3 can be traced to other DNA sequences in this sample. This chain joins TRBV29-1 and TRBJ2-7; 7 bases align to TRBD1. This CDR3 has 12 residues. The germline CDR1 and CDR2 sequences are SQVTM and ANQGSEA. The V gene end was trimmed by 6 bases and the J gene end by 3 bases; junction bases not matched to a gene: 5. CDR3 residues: CSVRTGYYEQYF. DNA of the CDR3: TGCAGCGTGCGGACAGGATACTACGAGCAGTACTTC.

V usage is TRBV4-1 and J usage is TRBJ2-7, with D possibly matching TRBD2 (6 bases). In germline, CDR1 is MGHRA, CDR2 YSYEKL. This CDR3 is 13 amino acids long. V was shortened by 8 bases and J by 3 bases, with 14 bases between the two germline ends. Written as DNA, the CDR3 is TGCGCCAGCTCTTATGGACTAAACTACGAGCAGTACTTC. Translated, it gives CASSYGLNYEQYF.

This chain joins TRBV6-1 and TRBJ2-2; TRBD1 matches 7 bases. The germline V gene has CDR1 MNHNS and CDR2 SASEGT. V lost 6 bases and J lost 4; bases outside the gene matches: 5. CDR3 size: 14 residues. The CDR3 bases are TGTGCCAGCAGCCCGGGACAGAGCACCGGGGAGCTGTTTTTT. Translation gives CASSPGQSTGELFF.

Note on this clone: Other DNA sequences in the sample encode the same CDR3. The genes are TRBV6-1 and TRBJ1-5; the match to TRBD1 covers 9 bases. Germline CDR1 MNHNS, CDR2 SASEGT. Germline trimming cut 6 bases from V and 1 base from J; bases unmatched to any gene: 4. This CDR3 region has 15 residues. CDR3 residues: CASSPDRGSNQPQHF. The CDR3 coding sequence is TGTGCCAGCAGCCCGGACAGGGGAAGCAATCAGCCCCAGCATTTT.

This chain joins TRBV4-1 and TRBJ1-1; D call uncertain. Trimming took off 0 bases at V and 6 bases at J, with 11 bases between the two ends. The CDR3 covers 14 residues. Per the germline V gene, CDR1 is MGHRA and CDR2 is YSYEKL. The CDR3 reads CASSQDWSGAEAFF. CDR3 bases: TGCGCCAGCAGCCAAGACTGGTCGGGCGCTGAAGCTTTCTTT.

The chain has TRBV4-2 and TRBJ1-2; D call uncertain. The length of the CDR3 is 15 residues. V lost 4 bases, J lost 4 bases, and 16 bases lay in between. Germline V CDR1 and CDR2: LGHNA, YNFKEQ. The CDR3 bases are TGTGCCAGCAGCCCCCGGGAGGTGCACTTCTATGGCTACACCTTC. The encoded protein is CASSPREVHFYGYTF.

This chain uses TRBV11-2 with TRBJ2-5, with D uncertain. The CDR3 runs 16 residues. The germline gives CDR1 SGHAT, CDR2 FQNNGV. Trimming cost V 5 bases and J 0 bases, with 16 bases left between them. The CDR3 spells CASSPQGWTDQETQYF. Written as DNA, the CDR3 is TGTGCCAGCAGCCCGCAAGGATGGACGGACCAAGAGACCCAGTACTTC.

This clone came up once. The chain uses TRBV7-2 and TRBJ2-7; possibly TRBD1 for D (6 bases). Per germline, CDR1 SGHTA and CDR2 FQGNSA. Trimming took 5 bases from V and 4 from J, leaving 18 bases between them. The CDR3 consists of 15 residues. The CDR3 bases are TGTGCCAGCAGCGTAAGAGCAGGGGCGTGGTACGAGCAGTACTTC. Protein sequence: CASSVRAGAWYEQYF. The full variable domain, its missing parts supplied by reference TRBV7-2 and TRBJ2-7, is GAGVSQSPSNKVTEKGKDVELRCDPISGHTALYWYRQSLGQGLEFLIYFQGNSAPDKSGLPSDRFSAERTGGSVSTLTIQRTQQEDSAVYLCASSVRAGAWYEQYFGPGTRLTVT.

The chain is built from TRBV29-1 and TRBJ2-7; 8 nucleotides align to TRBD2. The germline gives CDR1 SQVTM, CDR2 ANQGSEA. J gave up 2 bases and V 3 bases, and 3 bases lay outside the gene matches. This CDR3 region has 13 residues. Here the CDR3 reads CSVETSVPYEQYF. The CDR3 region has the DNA TGCAGCGTTGAGACTAGCGTTCCCTACGAGCAGTACTTC.

The CDR3 region is CASSLGLVDEQYF. CDR3 nucleotide sequence: TGTGCCAGTAGTTTGGGACTAGTCGACGAGCAGTACTTC. The chain recombines TRBV19 with TRBJ2-7; 8 bases fit TRBD2. Germline V gene data show CDR1 as LNHDA and CDR2 as SQIVND (reference sequence). The V and J ends lost 5 bases and 5 bases, in that order; junction bases with no gene match: 5. The CDR3 length is 13 residues.

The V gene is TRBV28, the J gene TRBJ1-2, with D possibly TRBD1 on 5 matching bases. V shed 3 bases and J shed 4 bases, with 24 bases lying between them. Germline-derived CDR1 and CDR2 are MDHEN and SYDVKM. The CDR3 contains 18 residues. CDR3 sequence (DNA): TGTGCCAGCAGTTTTCGTTGGGTCCTCGCGAAGGGGATCTATGGCTACACCTTC. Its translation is CASSFRWVLAKGIYGYTF.

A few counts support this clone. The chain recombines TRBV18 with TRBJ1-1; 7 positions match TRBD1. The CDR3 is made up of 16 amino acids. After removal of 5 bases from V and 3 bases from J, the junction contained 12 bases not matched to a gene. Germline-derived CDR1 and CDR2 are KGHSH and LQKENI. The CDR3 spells CASSSRDRKRDTEAFF. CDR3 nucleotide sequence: TGTGCCAGCTCATCCCGGGACAGAAAAAGAGACACTGAAGCTTTCTTT.

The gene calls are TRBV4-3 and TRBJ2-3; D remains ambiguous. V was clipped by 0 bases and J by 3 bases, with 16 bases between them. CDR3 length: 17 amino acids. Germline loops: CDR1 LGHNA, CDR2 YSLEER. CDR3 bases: TGCGCCAGCAGCCAAGATTTACCGGCGAAGTTAACAGATACGCAGTATTTT. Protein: CASSQDLPAKLTDTQYF.

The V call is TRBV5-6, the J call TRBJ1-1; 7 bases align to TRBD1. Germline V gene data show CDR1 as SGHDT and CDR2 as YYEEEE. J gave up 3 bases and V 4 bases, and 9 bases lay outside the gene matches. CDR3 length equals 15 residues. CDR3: CASSEEGGPHTEAFF. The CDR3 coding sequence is TGTGCCAGCAGCGAGGAAGGGGGCCCCCACACTGAAGCTTTCTTT.

The CDR3 reads CASSSQIRSLHF. CDR3 bases: TGTGCCAGCAGCTCGCAAATACGATCCCTCCACTTT. The chain is built from TRBV7-9 and TRBJ1-6; no firm D call. Trimming removed 4 bases from V and 14 bases from J, with 12 bases in between. CDR1 and CDR2 (germline): SEHNR, FQNEAQ (reference sequence). The CDR3 has 12 amino acids.